The T cell receptor (beta chain) under discussion was sequenced for a study of T cells of healthy individuals. A single record per CDR3 protein comes from TCRdb applying MiXCR to the 5' RACE reads. The table has tens of thousands of distinct CDR3 sequences, under 15% seen once. This CDR3 has 15 residues. Trimming took off 0 bases at V and 4 bases at J, with 10 bases between the two ends. Germline V gene data show CDR1 as SEHNR and CDR2 as FQNEAQ (reference sequence). This clonotype was detected only a few times. V usage is TRBV7-9 and J usage is TRBJ2-4, with a weak D call TRBD2 (6 bases). The clonotype comes from a human donor in good health. As DNA, the CDR3 is TGTGCCAGCAGCTTAGCGGGAGGATCGAAAAACATTCAGTACTTC. Translation gives CASSLAGGSKNIQYF.